Listed here are 22 T cell receptor beta chains from one sample, sequenced in a study of preoperative IRX-2 immunotherapy in early breast cancer. Treatment indicated: preoperative locoregional IRX-2 cytokine immunotherapy. The method was immunoSEQ multiplex PCR; TCRdb's version includes in-frame clones alone and lacks a portion of them. The table records tens of thousands of clones, approximately 95% of them present only once. The sequences come from tumor tissue, collected after IRX-2 immunotherapy. These receptors all stem from a human donor with breast cancer.

This chain uses TRBV5-1 with TRBJ2-1, with 7 nucleotides matching TRBD1. CDR1 is SGHRS, CDR2 YFSETQ, per germline. After removal of 4 bases from V and 5 bases from J, the junction contained 6 bases not matched to a gene. This CDR3 contains 14 residues. The CDR3: CASSPWDRNNEQFF. The CDR3 coding sequence is TGCGCCAGCAGCCCTTGGGACAGAAACAATGAGCAGTTCTTC.

The chain employs TRBV27 and TRBJ2-2, with 11 positions matching TRBD2. CDR1 and CDR2 from the germline V gene are MNHEY and SMNVEV (reference sequence). J gave up 0 bases and V 6 bases, and 3 bases lay outside the gene matches. The CDR3 has 16 residues. In DNA form, the CDR3 reads TGTGCCAGCAGGGGACTAGCGGTTGCGAACACCGGGGAGCTGTTTTTT. It codes for CASRGLAVANTGELFF.

The chain couples TRBV4-1 to TRBJ2-3; 8 bases agree with TRBD2. Losses at the gene ends were 6 bases for V and 5 bases for J; bases not matched to a gene: 10. This CDR3 spans 15 amino acids. CDR1 is MGHRA and CDR2 is YSYEKL in the germline V gene. CDR3 loop: CASRLHSTSGDTQYF. The CDR3, as DNA: TGCGCCAGCAGGCTGCACTCAACTAGCGGAGATACGCAGTATTTT.

This chain uses TRBV7-6 with TRBJ1-1, with D unclear. The CDR3 consists of 13 residues. Trimming took off 2 bases at V and 1 base at J, with 5 bases between the two ends. Germline values: CDR1 SGHVS, CDR2 FNYEAQ. DNA of the CDR3: TGTGCCAGCAGCTTAACAGAGAACACTGAAGCTTTCTTT. Its protein is CASSLTENTEAFF.

This chain connects TRBV6-5 to TRBJ2-1; D might be TRBD1 (6 bases). The V end lost 4 bases, the J end lost 7 bases, and 11 bases lay between the germline ends. This CDR3 spans 13 amino acids. From germline, CDR1 is MNHEY and CDR2 SVGAGI. The CDR3 reads CASSSTDRNEQFF. The CDR3 DNA sequence: TGTGCCAGCAGTTCCACGGACAGAAATGAGCAGTTCTTC.

V is TRBV28 and J is TRBJ2-1; possible D gene TRBD1, 5 bases. Trimming removed 6 bases from V and 9 bases from J, with 18 bases in between. Germline V CDR1 and CDR2: MDHEN, SYDVKM. The CDR3 length is 14 residues. The CDR3 reads CASSSQADGAEQFF. CDR3 nucleotide sequence: TGTGCCAGCAGCTCCCAGGCAGATGGGGCTGAGCAGTTCTTC.

The chain employs TRBV6-5 and TRBJ2-7; the D gene could be TRBD1 or TRBD2 (5 bases each). CDR1 is MNHEY and CDR2 is SVGAGI in the germline V gene. This CDR3 has 14 residues. V lost 8 bases to trimming and J lost 0 bases, with 14 bases between them. The CDR3 coding sequence is TGTGCCAGCGGGACGTCTGGGAGCTCCTACGAGCAGTACTTC. Encoded protein: CASGTSGSSYEQYF.

The DNA for the CDR3 is TGTGCCAGCAGCCTCCTCGGCTCGGGAAACACTGAAGCTTTCTTT. Its translation is CASSLLGSGNTEAFF. This chain connects TRBV7-2 to TRBJ1-1; D is unclear. This CDR3 region has 15 residues. Per germline, CDR1 SGHTA and CDR2 FQGNSA. V was cut by 5 bases and J by 2 bases, with 15 bases left in between.

The chain carries TRBV9 and TRBJ2-7; a possible D gene is TRBD2 (6 bases). Trimming pared 4 bases from V and 2 bases from J, leaving 19 bases between. The CDR3 has 16 amino acids. Germline CDR1 is SGDLS and CDR2 is YYNGEE. Here the CDR3 DNA reads TGTGCCAGCAGCTCCGGTGGTAGCGGAATAACCTACGAGCAGTACTTC. It encodes CASSSGGSGITYEQYF.

V gene TRBV5-4 combines with J gene TRBJ2-7, with no clear D. Germline assignment: CDR1 SGHNT and CDR2 YYREEE (reference sequence). V was clipped by 2 bases and J by 3 bases, with 9 bases between them. The CDR3 spans 13 residues. For the CDR3, the DNA is TGTGCCAGCAGCTTCCAAGGCCTCTACGAGCAGTACTTC. Its translation is CASSFQGLYEQYF.

This chain connects TRBV4-2 to TRBJ2-3; TRBD2 aligns across 11 bases. Germline loops: CDR1 LGHNA, CDR2 YNFKEQ. Trimming cost V 6 bases and J 7 bases; bases outside gene matches: 12. This CDR3 is 16 amino acids long. The CDR3 is CASRPLAGGPINTQYF. CDR3 in DNA: TGTGCCAGCAGGCCATTAGCGGGAGGGCCTATAAATACGCAGTATTTT.

This chain uses TRBV5-1 with TRBJ1-3; D gene ambiguous. There are 16 residues in the CDR3. V was trimmed by 0 bases and J by 0 bases, leaving 10 bases between them. CDR1 SGHRS and CDR2 YFSETQ come from the germline V gene. The CDR3 spells CASSLAPNLSGNTIYF. In nucleotides, the CDR3 is TGCGCCAGCAGCTTGGCCCCTAACCTCTCTGGAAACACCATATATTTT.

The chain recombines TRBV7-3 with TRBJ2-7; D is unclear. Trimming stripped 5 bases from V and 0 bases from J, with 11 bases between. This CDR3 has 14 residues. In germline, CDR1 is SGHTA, CDR2 FQGTGA. The CDR3 DNA sequence: TGTGCCAGCAGCCCTACACCGAGCTCCTACGAGCAGTACTTC. It encodes CASSPTPSSYEQYF. Variable domain in full (rest from reference TRBV7-3 and TRBJ2-7): GAGVSQTPSNKVTEKGKYVELRCDPISGHTALYWYRQSLGQGPEFLIYFQGTGAADDSGLPNDRFFAVRPEGSVSTLKIQRTERGDSAVYLCASSPTPSSYEQYFGPGTRLTVT.

The chain recombines TRBV6-1 with TRBJ1-5; 9 nucleotides match TRBD1. From germline, CDR1 is MNHNS and CDR2 SASEGT. This CDR3 is built from 15 residues. Unmatched junction bases numbered 4, after V lost 5 bases and J lost 2 bases. CDR3 protein: CASSRDRGGNQPQHF. Here the CDR3 DNA reads TGTGCCAGCAGTCGCGACAGGGGGGGCAATCAGCCCCAGCATTTT.

The chain joins TRBV27 to TRBJ2-7; 12 bases line up with TRBD2. The CDR3 covers 14 residues. V trimming: 6 bases; J trimming: 5 bases; junction bases outside the gene matches: 5. Germline CDR1 reads MNHEY; CDR2 reads SMNVEV (reference sequence). The CDR3 here is CASRTSGSRNEQYF. In DNA form, the CDR3 reads TGTGCCAGCAGGACTAGCGGGAGTAGGAACGAGCAGTACTTC.

J is TRBJ1-5 and V is TRBV6-5; D not certain. V lost 6 bases to trimming and J lost 5 bases, with 14 bases between them. The CDR3 spans 14 residues. CDR1 is MNHEY, CDR2 SVGAGI, per germline. CDR3 in amino acids: CASRTGREDQPQHF. CDR3 coding DNA: TGTGCCAGCAGAACCGGACGGGAGGATCAGCCCCAGCATTTT.

The gene calls are TRBV5-1 and TRBJ2-2; D is unclear. Germline CDR1 reads SGHRS; CDR2 reads YFSETQ. This CDR3 is built from 12 residues. V was pared by 3 bases and J by 2 bases, with 2 bases between. DNA of the CDR3: TGCGCCAGCAGCTACAACACCGGGGAGCTGTTTTTT. Encoded protein: CASSYNTGELFF.

The chain joins TRBV4-3 to TRBJ2-1; D unclear. The V gene lost 0 bases and the J gene lost 3 bases, with 12 bases spanning the gap. Germline CDR1 and CDR2: LGHNA and YSLEER. The CDR3 is 16 residues long. CDR3 DNA: TGCGCCAGCAGCCAAGATATGGGCCCCGGCTACAATGAGCAGTTCTTC. The encoded protein is CASSQDMGPGYNEQFF.

This rearrangement joins TRBV27 to TRBJ1-1; D remains ambiguous. The CDR3 is made up of 13 amino acids. Looked up from germline, CDR1 is MNHEY and CDR2 is SMNVEV (reference sequence). V was cut by 2 bases and J by 2 bases, with 6 bases left in between. CDR3 amino acids: CASSLTENTEAFF. In DNA form, the CDR3 reads TGTGCCAGCAGTTTAACGGAAAACACTGAAGCTTTCTTT.

The rearrangement links TRBV30 to TRBJ1-2; D gene ambiguous. The CDR3 is 13 residues long. Germline CDR1 GTSNPN, CDR2 SVGIG (reference sequence). V shed 3 bases and J shed 5 bases, with 13 bases lying between them. The CDR3 DNA sequence: TGTGCCTGGAGCCCTGACTTGGGGTATGGCTACACCTTC. It is translated as CAWSPDLGYGYTF.

The chain combines TRBV6-5 with TRBJ1-4, with TRBD1 matching over 9 bases. Germline loops: CDR1 MNHEY, CDR2 SVGAGI. CDR3 length: 15 residues. V trimming: 7 bases; J trimming: 5 bases; junction bases outside the gene matches: 8. The CDR3 nucleotides are TGTGCCAGCACCAAACGGACAGGGGTGAATGAAAAACTGTTTTTT. Amino acids: CASTKRTGVNEKLFF.

The V and J genes are TRBV27 and TRBJ2-5; D remains unclear. Germline V gene sequence: CDR1 MNHEY, CDR2 SMNVEV (reference sequence). V was cut by 3 bases and J by 5 bases, with 7 bases left in between. The CDR3 covers 12 residues. The CDR3 region is CASSFQGETQYF. The CDR3 DNA reads TGTGCCAGCAGTTTCCAAGGGGAGACCCAGTACTTC.